These T cell receptor beta chains were read from a single sample in a study of OX40 agonist ivuxolimab in advanced cancers. This table comes from immunoSEQ multiplex PCR, and its TCRdb copy is limited to in-frame clones, with some not included. The table shows tens of thousands of clones, with roughly 84% occurring only once. Sample: CD4+ or CD8+ T cells sorted from blood, taken in a trial of the OX40 agonist ivuxolimab. The source of these receptors is an adult with an advanced solid tumor such as melanoma, head and neck, liver or kidney cancer. Each CDR3 is given with its conserved first and last residue. A D gene is named only where the DNA matches it firmly. For some rows the clone size is stated as once, few or many, or as a class when expanded; others skip it.

abundance,d_gene,v_gene,j_gene,CDR3aa,CDR3nt
.,.,TRBV27,TRBJ2-1,CASSPSDGYNEQFF,TGTGCCAGCTCACCTTCGGATGGTTACAATGAGCAGTTCTTC
.,.,TRBV28,TRBJ2-2,CASSFYQETGELFF,TGTGCCAGCAGTTTCTATCAGGAGACCGGGGAGCTGTTTTTT
.,.,TRBV15,TRBJ1-2,CATSREGGYYGYTF,TGTGCCACCAGCAGGGAAGGGGGTTACTATGGCTACACCTTC
few,TRBD2,TRBV9,TRBJ2-2,CASSVPRGLAGGPITGELFF,TGTGCCAGCAGCGTACCCCGGGGACTAGCGGGAGGACCGATCACCGGGGAGCTGTTTTTT
once,.,TRBV5-4,TRBJ2-7,CASSLWPRRYEQYF,TGTGCCAGCAGCTTGTGGCCCAGACGCTACGAGCAGTACTTC
.,.,TRBV7-9,TRBJ2-3,CASSLSQGGTDTQYF,TGTGCCAGCAGCTTAAGTCAGGGAGGCACAGATACGCAGTATTTT
.,.,TRBV4-2,TRBJ1-3,CASSPTLTGSLDNTIYF,TGTGCCAGCAGCCCGACCCTGACGGGCTCTCTGGATAACACCATATATTTT
.,TRBD2,TRBV7-9,TRBJ2-5,CASSLVVAGIQETQYF,TGTGCCAGCAGCTTAGTGGTAGCGGGAATCCAAGAGACCCAGTACTTC
.,.,TRBV6-5,TRBJ1-2,CASSPDAANYGYTF,TGTGCCAGCAGTCCGGACGCAGCTAACTATGGCTACACCTTC
few,.,TRBV4-1,TRBJ2-1,CASSQADFNEQFF,TGCGCCAGCAGCCAAGCCGATTTCAATGAGCAGTTCTTC
.,TRBD1,TRBV15,TRBJ2-5,CATSRTGGRQETQYF,TGTGCCACCAGCAGGACAGGGGGGAGACAAGAGACCCAGTACTTC
.,TRBD2,TRBV4-1,TRBJ2-1,CASSQDRPLALREGSYNEQFF,TGCGCCAGCAGCCAAGATAGACCATTAGCTTTGAGGGAGGGCTCCTACAATGAGCAGTTCTTC
.,.,TRBV27,TRBJ2-3,CASSLSQAMVDTQYF,TGTGCCAGCAGTTTATCACAGGCCATGGTGGATACGCAGTATTTT
.,.,TRBV15,TRBJ1-2,CATSREVEGGNYGYTF,TGTGCCACCAGCAGAGAGGTGGAGGGAGGTAACTATGGCTACACCTTC
.,.,TRBV5-4,TRBJ2-7,CASSSAGSEQYF,TGTGCCAGCAGCTCGGCAGGGTCCGAGCAGTACTTC
.,TRBD2,TRBV19,TRBJ2-7,CASSPASGTHEQYF,TGTGCCAGTAGTCCCGCTAGCGGGACCCACGAGCAGTACTTC
.,TRBD2,TRBV5-1,TRBJ2-1,CASSLAVFGRPSYNEQFF,TGCGCCAGCAGCTTGGCCGTCTTCGGGAGGCCCTCCTACAATGAGCAGTTCTTC
once,TRBD2,TRBV7-9,TRBJ2-3,CASSYSGISSTDTQYF,TGTGCCAGCAGCTATAGCGGGATATCTTCCACAGATACGCAGTATTTT
.,.,TRBV7-7,TRBJ2-7,CASSPTNYGFYEQYF,TGTGCTAGCAGCCCAACAAATTACGGTTTCTACGAGCAGTACTTC
.,.,TRBV9,TRBJ2-2,CASSVATTTGELFF,TGTGCCAGCAGCGTAGCAACTACCACCGGGGAGCTGTTTTTT
once,TRBD2,TRBV5-1,TRBJ2-5,CASSPGLAGVSETQYF,TGCGCCAGCAGCCCGGGACTAGCGGGAGTTTCAGAGACCCAGTACTTC
.,.,TRBV5-1,TRBJ2-1,CASSLAGPVGEQFF,TGCGCCAGCAGCTTGGCCGGACCCGTGGGTGAGCAGTTCTTC
.,TRBD2,TRBV5-4,TRBJ2-1,CASSLGGSTYNEQFF,TGTGCCAGCAGCTTGGGCGGGAGTACCTACAATGAGCAGTTCTTC
.,.,TRBV7-6,TRBJ2-3,CASSRDKGTDTQYF,TGTGCCAGCAGCCGGGACAAGGGGACAGATACGCAGTATTTT
once,.,TRBV2,TRBJ2-1,CASSVHEQFF,TGTGCCAGCAGTGTACATGAGCAGTTCTTC
once,.,TRBV11-1,TRBJ2-5,CASSVNRARETQYF,TGTGCCAGCAGCGTGAACAGGGCGAGAGAGACCCAGTACTTC
.,.,TRBV25-1,TRBJ1-2,CASSDGHYGYTF,TGTGCCAGCAGTGACGGGCACTATGGCTACACCTTC
.,TRBD2,TRBV27,TRBJ2-7,CASRTLAGGPYEQYF,TGTGCCAGCAGGACTCTAGCGGGAGGACCCTACGAGCAGTACTTC
.,TRBD1,TRBV5-1,TRBJ1-1,CASSDRGPITEAFF,TGCGCCAGCAGCGACAGGGGGCCGATCACTGAAGCTTTCTTT
.,TRBD2,TRBV7-6,TRBJ2-1,CASSPAGTSFYNEQFF,TGTGCCAGCAGCCCCGCCGGGACTAGCTTTTACAATGAGCAGTTCTTC
.,TRBD2,TRBV15,TRBJ2-7,CATSIGAGGPYEQYF,TGTGCCACCAGCATCGGAGCGGGAGGGCCCTACGAGCAGTACTTC
.,.,TRBV5-4,TRBJ2-7,CASSLAGSYEQYF,TGTGCCAGCAGCTTGGCCGGGTCCTACGAGCAGTACTTC
.,.,TRBV4-2,TRBJ2-3,CASSHSGGLSFSSTDTQYF,TGTGCCAGCAGCCACTCGGGCGGACTATCCTTCTCTTCCACAGATACGCAGTATTTT
.,.,TRBV7-7,TRBJ2-1,CASSFGGTNNEQFF,TGTGCCAGCAGCTTCGGCGGGACAAACAATGAGCAGTTCTTC
.,.,TRBV7-3,TRBJ2-5,CASSLNSKETQYF,TGTGCCAGCAGCTTAAATAGTAAAGAGACCCAGTACTTC
.,.,TRBV28,TRBJ1-3,CASSPQQGGYGNTIYF,TGTGCCAGCAGTCCCCAACAGGGAGGGTATGGAAACACCATATATTTT
.,.,TRBV28,TRBJ2-5,CASNPSGKTQYF,TGTGCCAGCAATCCTTCTGGGAAGACCCAGTACTTC
.,TRBD2,TRBV19,TRBJ2-1,CASSIDGGGLATYNEQFF,TGTGCCAGTAGTATAGACGGAGGGGGACTAGCGACCTACAATGAGCAGTTCTTC
few,.,TRBV7-6,TRBJ2-7,CASSLEGRYEQYF,TGTGCCAGCAGCTTAGAGGGCAGATACGAGCAGTACTTC
.,TRBD1,TRBV7-2,TRBJ2-7,CASSLMTGYYEQYF,TGTGCCAGCAGCTTAATGACAGGGTATTACGAGCAGTACTTC
.,TRBD1,TRBV11-1,TRBJ1-5,CASSFGTGGTQPQHF,TGTGCCAGCAGCTTCGGCACAGGGGGCACTCAGCCCCAGCATTTT
.,.,TRBV18,TRBJ1-3,CASSPDALSSGNTIYF,TGTGCCAGCTCACCAGACGCCCTCTCCTCTGGAAACACCATATATTTT
.,TRBD2,TRBV28,TRBJ2-1,CASSRRTSSEQFF,TGTGCCAGCAGTCGAAGGACTAGTAGTGAGCAGTTCTTC
.,.,TRBV9,TRBJ2-7,CASSVAAGGDYEQYF,TGTGCCAGCAGCGTAGCGGCAGGAGGGGACTACGAGCAGTACTTC
.,.,TRBV19,TRBJ2-7,CASSEVSGRTYEQYF,TGTGCCAGTAGTGAGGTATCGGGCAGAACCTACGAGCAGTACTTC
.,.,TRBV27,TRBJ2-7,CASSSMTTLDVEQYF,TGTGCCAGCAGTTCAATGACTACCCTTGACGTGGAGCAGTACTTC
.,TRBD1,TRBV7-9,TRBJ2-5,CASSVQGAPETQYF,TGTGCCAGCAGCGTACAGGGGGCCCCGGAGACCCAGTACTTC
.,.,TRBV9,TRBJ2-1,CASSVSNPSFSSYNEQFF,TGTGCCAGCAGCGTAAGTAACCCATCCTTCAGCTCCTACAATGAGCAGTTCTTC
.,.,TRBV4-3,TRBJ1-1,CASSQDAGGRTEAFF,TGCGCCAGCAGCCAAGATGCCGGGGGCCGAACTGAAGCTTTCTTT
.,TRBD1,TRBV14,TRBJ2-5,CASSQGQGVYQETQYF,TGTGCCAGCAGCCAAGGACAGGGTGTTTATCAAGAGACCCAGTACTTC
.,TRBD2,TRBV7-8,TRBJ2-3,CASSSKGLAGGPFGTDTQYF,TGTGCCAGCAGCTCAAAGGGGTTAGCGGGAGGGCCCTTTGGCACAGATACGCAGTATTTT
.,.,TRBV5-1,TRBJ2-3,CASSLTGYGDTDTQYF,TGCGCCAGCAGCTTGACAGGGTACGGGGACACAGATACGCAGTATTTT
.,.,TRBV4-1,TRBJ2-1,CASSQTGTYNEQFF,TGCGCCAGCAGCCAAACCGGGACCTACAATGAGCAGTTCTTC